Below, one TCR beta chain is given with its context. What it binds is unknown. The trim removed 4 bases at V and 3 bases at J, leaving 5 bases unmatched. The germline V gene encodes CDR1 LGHDT and CDR2 YNNKEL (reference sequence). This CDR3 is 15 amino acids long. The data stem from a study of T cell responses to AZD1222 COVID-19 vaccine. Overall study: Investigators merged groups given second doses at roughly 4 or roughly 12 weeks. Study results and caveats: Unmutated variant regions are reportedly targeted by nearly half of spike-specific TCRs. Donor demographics were predominantly white British with a female majority; clonal diversity may be underestimated. The breadth and depth of Spike-specific TCRs increased once two AZD1222 doses had been given.

Profiled with immunoSEQ multiplex PCR; TCRdb holds only in-frame clones, not every one. The sample lists about 160,000 clones; 90% to 95% were seen once. Material: peripheral blood, obtained on day 0 of AZD1222 vaccination. This sequence originates from an adult in good health. The chain uses TRBV3-1 (or the pseudogene TRBV3-2) and TRBJ2-1, with TRBD1 identical over 8 bases. The CDR3 here is CASSPDRGGYNEQFF. CDR3 bases: TGTGCCAGCAGCCCCGACAGGGGAGGCTACAATGAGCAGTTCTTC.